The TCR beta chain described here comes from a study of blood T cell repertoires in COVID-19. The wider study: Material from acute and convalescent COVID-19 was sourced from the United States, Italy and Spain. Sample material is recorded as cDNA or gDNA derived from T cells, B-cell-depleted T cells, or PBMCs.

In the original processing: Using reference gene primer amplification, nucleated cell counts were estimated. Some clones are missing from TCRdb's copy, which holds only in-frame ones; the method was immunoSEQ multiplex PCR. Clone size and the V and J calls come from that table; the DNA yielded D and trimming. Of roughly 250,000 clones in the sample, 81% are singletons; the top ten hold 2.5% to 3.5%. This receptor was obtained from a woman aged 55-69 years with active or convalescent COVID-19. Sequencing input: peripheral blood.

The chain's CDR3 is CASSPPAGTGETQYF. CDR3 coding DNA: TGTGCCAGCAGCCCCCCAGCCGGGACAGGCGAGACCCAGTACTTC. V gene TRBV7-2 combines with J gene TRBJ2-5, with 8 bases lining up with TRBD1. V lost 5 bases and J lost 5; bases outside the gene matches: 10. Germline V CDR1 and CDR2: SGHTA, FQGNSA. This CDR3 is 15 amino acids long.